The 18 T cell receptor beta chains below come from one sample, sequenced in a study of a mutant IDH1 vaccine in newly diagnosed glioma. The time point denotes: week 23, last vaccination. The investigators gave 300 ug of mutant IDH1 20-mer peptide in each vaccine dose, together with topical imiquimod. Antigens of these TCRs are unknown. TCRdb's copy holds only in-frame clones and misses some; the assay was immunoSEQ multiplex PCR. The sample carries approximately 79,000 clones, more than 70% recorded once. The sample in question was PBMCs, obtained from a glioma patient whose treatment included an IDH1 peptide vaccine. Receptors originate from a woman between 45 and 65 years old with glioma.

The gene calls are TRBV19 and TRBJ1-5, with D unclear. Germline assignment: CDR1 LNHDA and CDR2 SQIVND (reference sequence). Deletions cut 3 bases from V and 0 bases from J, with 9 bases between. The CDR3 covers 15 residues. In DNA form, the CDR3 reads TGTGCCAGTAGTATTTGGGCGGGTAGCAATCAGCCCCAGCATTTT. Translated, it gives CASSIWAGSNQPQHF.

The chain has TRBV19 and TRBJ2-5, with 7 nucleotides matching TRBD2. There are 15 residues in the CDR3. Unmatched junction bases numbered 11, after V lost 6 bases and J lost 4 bases. From germline, CDR1 is LNHDA and CDR2 SQIVND (reference sequence). The CDR3 sequence is CASSSNGGDGETQYF. CDR3 nucleotide sequence: TGTGCCAGTAGCTCGAATGGGGGGGACGGAGAGACCCAGTACTTC.

The chain uses TRBV10-1 and TRBJ2-3, with D unclear. Trimming removed 6 bases from V and 4 bases from J, with 8 bases in between. This CDR3 contains 12 residues. Germline CDR1 is WNHNN and CDR2 is SYGVQD (reference sequence). This CDR3 is CASRGSSDTQYF. Here the CDR3 DNA reads TGCGCCAGCAGGGGATCTTCAGATACGCAGTATTTT.

The chain joins TRBV27 to TRBJ2-7, with a possible D match to TRBD2 (5 bases). Germline V lookup: CDR1 MNHEY, CDR2 SMNVEV (reference sequence). V lost 9 bases and J 0 bases, leaving 12 bases between the germline ends. The CDR3 totals 13 residues. CDR3 DNA: TGTGCCAGTGCGGGCCAAGGCTCCTACGAGCAGTACTTC. It specifies CASAGQGSYEQYF.

The chain joins TRBV5-1 to TRBJ2-2, with a tentative D call TRBD1 (6 bases). The CDR3 has 15 residues. Trimming shortened V by 4 bases and J by 0 bases, and 10 bases separated the two germline ends. The V gene's germline CDR1 is SGHRS and CDR2 YFSETQ. The CDR3 region has the DNA TGCGCCAGCAGCAGGGACAACGCGAACACCGGGGAGCTGTTTTTT. It specifies CASSRDNANTGELFF.

The rearrangement uses TRBV5-1 and TRBJ1-5; no firm D call. Germline-derived CDR1 and CDR2 are SGHRS and YFSETQ. V lost 4 bases to trimming and J lost 4 bases, with 9 bases between them. The CDR3 covers 13 residues. CDR3 loop: CASSPGSNQPQHF. CDR3 DNA: TGCGCCAGCAGCCCGGGGTCAAATCAGCCCCAGCATTTT.

The chain joins TRBV7-2 to TRBJ1-1; the match to TRBD1 covers 7 bases. CDR3 size: 14 residues. V lost 1 base, J lost 4 bases, and 3 bases stayed unmatched. Germline V CDR1 and CDR2: SGHTA, FQGNSA. The CDR3 bases are TGTGCCAGCAGCTTAGGAGGGGGCAGCACTGAAGCTTTCTTT. Residues: CASSLGGGSTEAFF.

This chain connects TRBV6-5 to TRBJ1-5, with D perhaps matching TRBD1 (6 bases). The V gene's germline CDR1 is MNHEY and CDR2 SVGAGI. This CDR3 has 11 residues. With 5 bases removed from V and 11 bases from J, the gap between germline ends came to 10 bases. CDR3 DNA: TGTGCCAGCAGTGAAAAGGGGGCCCAGCATTTT. Translating it yields CASSEKGAQHF.

This rearrangement joins TRBV27 to TRBJ1-6; 7 nucleotides line up with TRBD1. CDR3 length: 16 amino acids. The germline V gene has CDR1 MNHEY and CDR2 SMNVEV (reference sequence). The trim removed 7 bases at V and 10 bases at J, leaving 16 bases unmatched. The CDR3 DNA reads TGTGCCAGCACCCCCCGAACAGGGGTGGCTAACTCACCCCTCCACTTT. It is translated as CASTPRTGVANSPLHF.

This clone was picked up a small number of times. The CDR3 is CAWKRGVGKLFF. The CDR3 coding sequence is TGTGCCTGGAAAAGGGGGGTGGGAAAACTGTTTTTT. The chain links TRBV30 to TRBJ1-4; maybe TRBD1 (6 bases). V lost 4 bases and J lost 10, with 13 bases in between. The CDR3 length is 12 residues. CDR1 GTSNPN and CDR2 SVGIG come from the germline V gene (reference sequence).

The V and J genes are TRBV18 and TRBJ2-7; tentative D call: TRBD2 (5 bases). The V and J ends lost 4 bases and 4 bases respectively, with 11 bases between them. The CDR3 consists of 13 residues. Germline assignment: CDR1 KGHSH and CDR2 LQKENI. The CDR3 DNA sequence: TGTGCCAGCTCACAAGTCGGGGATTACGAGCAGTACTTC. This encodes CASSQVGDYEQYF.

Regarding this clone: Sequence at one end of the junction differs from germline and may be a read error. The rearrangement links TRBV7-7 to TRBJ2-5; no clear D. The CDR3 totals 14 residues. CDR1 and CDR2 from the germline V gene are SSHAT and FNYEAQ (reference sequence). As DNA, the CDR3 is TGTGCTAGCAGCCTCCGGACGGATCAAGAGACCCAGTACTTC. Translating it yields CASSLRTDQETQYF.

The rearrangement joins TRBV28 to TRBJ2-7; 8 bases agree with TRBD1. Germline V gene sequence: CDR1 MDHEN, CDR2 SYDVKM. CDR3 length: 14 residues. V trimming: 7 bases; J trimming: 2 bases; junction bases outside the gene matches: 7. CDR3 nucleotides: TGTGCCAGCAAAAGACAGGGGAGGACCTACGAGCAGTACTTC. Its translation is CASKRQGRTYEQYF.

The chain uses TRBV7-9 and TRBJ2-3; no clear D gene. Trimming left V 2 bases short and J 0 bases short, with 9 bases between. The germline V gene encodes CDR1 SEHNR and CDR2 FQNEAQ (reference sequence). The CDR3 extends over 15 amino acids. CDR3 amino acids: CASSLWQFSTDTQYF. The CDR3 coding sequence is TGTGCCAGCAGCTTATGGCAATTTAGCACAGATACGCAGTATTTT.

The rearrangement links TRBV20-1 to TRBJ2-7, with 8 nucleotides matching TRBD2. J gave up 6 bases and V 5 bases, and 3 bases lay outside the gene matches. Germline V lookup: CDR1 DFQATT, CDR2 SNEGSKA (reference sequence). This CDR3 contains 11 residues. The CDR3 reads CSAPTSGEQYF. CDR3 DNA: TGCAGTGCTCCCACTAGCGGCGAGCAGTACTTC.

This clone was observed a handful of times. The chain is built from TRBV6-4 and TRBJ1-2; unclear D gene. Germline V gene data show CDR1 as MRHNA and CDR2 as SNTAGT. Trimming took off 10 bases at V and 4 bases at J, with 10 bases between the two ends. The CDR3 totals 11 residues. The CDR3: CATVEFYGYTF. The CDR3 DNA is TGTGCCACCGTCGAGTTCTATGGCTACACCTTC.

Written as DNA, the CDR3 is TGTGCCAGTAGTATAACCCGGGGCACCTTTAGCAATCAGCCCCAGCATTTT. This encodes CASSITRGTFSNQPQHF. This sequence joins TRBV19 and TRBJ1-5; D may be TRBD1 (5 bases). Germline V gives CDR1 LNHDA, CDR2 SQIVND (reference sequence). The length of the CDR3 is 17 residues. Trimming took off 2 bases at V and 0 bases at J, with 14 bases between the two ends.

V gene TRBV5-1 combines with J gene TRBJ2-3; D tentatively fits TRBD1 or TRBD2 (5 bases each). Between the trimmed V and J ends, which lost 4 bases and 0 bases, there was a span of 9 bases. This CDR3 is 14 amino acids long. Germline V gene sequence: CDR1 SGHRS, CDR2 YFSETQ. CDR3: CASSPRDSTDTQYF. The CDR3 nucleotides are TGCGCCAGCAGCCCCCGGGACAGCACAGATACGCAGTATTTT. The entire variable domain, with the rest obtained from reference TRBV5-1 and TRBJ2-3, is as follows: KAGVTQTPRYLIKTRGQQVTLSCSPISGHRSVSWYQQTPGQGLQFLFEYFSETQRNKGNFPGRFSGRQFSNSRSEMNVSTLELGDSALYLCASSPRDSTDTQYFGPGTRLTVL.